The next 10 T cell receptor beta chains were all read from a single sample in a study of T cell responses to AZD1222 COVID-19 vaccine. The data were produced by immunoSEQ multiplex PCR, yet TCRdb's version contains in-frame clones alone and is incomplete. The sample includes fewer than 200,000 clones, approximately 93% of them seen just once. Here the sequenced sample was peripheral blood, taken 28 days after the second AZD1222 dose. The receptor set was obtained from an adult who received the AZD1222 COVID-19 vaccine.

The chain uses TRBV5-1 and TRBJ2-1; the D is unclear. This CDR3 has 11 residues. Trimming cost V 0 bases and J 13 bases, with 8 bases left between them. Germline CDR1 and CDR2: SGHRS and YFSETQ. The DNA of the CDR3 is TGCGCCAGCAGCTTGGACTTACGTCAGTTCTTC. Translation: CASSLDLRQFF.

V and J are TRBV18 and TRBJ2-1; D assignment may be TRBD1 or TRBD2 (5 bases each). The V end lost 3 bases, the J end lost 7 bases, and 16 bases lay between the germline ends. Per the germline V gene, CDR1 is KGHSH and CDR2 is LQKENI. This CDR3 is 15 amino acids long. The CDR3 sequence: CASSPGTEKRNEQFF. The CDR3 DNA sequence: TGTGCCAGCTCACCTGGGACGGAGAAACGGAATGAGCAGTTCTTC.

The CDR3 DNA follows: TGTGCCAGCAGCACCCCAGGGGGACAAGCTTTCTTT. Translated, it gives CASSTPGGQAFF. The V and J genes are TRBV11-2 and TRBJ1-1; 7 nucleotides agree with TRBD1. Trimming removed 5 bases from V and 9 bases from J; junction bases left unmatched: 6. Germline V gene lookup returns CDR1 SGHAT and CDR2 FQNNGV. The CDR3 length is 12 residues.

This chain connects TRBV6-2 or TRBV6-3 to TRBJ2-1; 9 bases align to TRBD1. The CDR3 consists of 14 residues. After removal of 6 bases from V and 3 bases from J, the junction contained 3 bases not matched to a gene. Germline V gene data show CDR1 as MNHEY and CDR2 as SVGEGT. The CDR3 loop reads CASSRTGDYNEQFF. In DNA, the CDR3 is TGTGCCAGCAGCCGGACAGGGGACTACAATGAGCAGTTCTTC.

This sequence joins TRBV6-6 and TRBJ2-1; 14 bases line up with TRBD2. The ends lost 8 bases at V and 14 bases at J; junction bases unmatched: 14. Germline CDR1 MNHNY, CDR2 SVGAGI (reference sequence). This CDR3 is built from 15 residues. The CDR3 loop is CASSRLGTSGSSEFF. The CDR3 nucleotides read TGTGCCAGCTCTCGTTTGGGGACTAGCGGGAGTTCGGAGTTCTTC.

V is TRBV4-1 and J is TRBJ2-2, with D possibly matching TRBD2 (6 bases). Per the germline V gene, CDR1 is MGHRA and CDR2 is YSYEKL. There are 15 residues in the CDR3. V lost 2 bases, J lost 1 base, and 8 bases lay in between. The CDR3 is CASSQQTRNTGELFF. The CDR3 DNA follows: TGCGCCAGCAGCCAACAGACTAGGAACACCGGGGAGCTGTTTTTT.

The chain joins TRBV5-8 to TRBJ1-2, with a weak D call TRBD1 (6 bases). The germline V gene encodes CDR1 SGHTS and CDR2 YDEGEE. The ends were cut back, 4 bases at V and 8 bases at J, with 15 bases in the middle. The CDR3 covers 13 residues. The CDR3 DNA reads TGTGCCAGCAGCCTACAGGGAGTTCGAGGCTACACCTTC. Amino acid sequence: CASSLQGVRGYTF.

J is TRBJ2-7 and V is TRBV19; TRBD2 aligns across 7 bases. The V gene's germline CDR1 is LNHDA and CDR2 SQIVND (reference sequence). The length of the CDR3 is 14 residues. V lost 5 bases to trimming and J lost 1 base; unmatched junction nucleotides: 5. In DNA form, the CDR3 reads TGTGCCAGTAGTTTCTCAGCGGGGTCCTACGAGCAGTACTTC. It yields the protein CASSFSAGSYEQYF. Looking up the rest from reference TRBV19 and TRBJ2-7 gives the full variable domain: DGGITQSPKYLFRKEGQNVTLSCEQNLNHDAMYWYRQDPGQGLRLIYYSQIVNDFQKGDIAEGYSVSREKKESFPLTVTSAQKNPTAFYLCASSFSAGSYEQYFGPGTRLTVT.

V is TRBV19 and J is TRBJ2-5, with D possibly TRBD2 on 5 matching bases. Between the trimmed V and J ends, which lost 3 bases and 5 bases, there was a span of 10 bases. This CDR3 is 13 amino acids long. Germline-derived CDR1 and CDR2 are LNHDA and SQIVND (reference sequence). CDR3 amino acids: CASSIGVAETQYF. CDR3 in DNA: TGTGCCAGTAGTATCGGGGTGGCGGAGACCCAGTACTTC.

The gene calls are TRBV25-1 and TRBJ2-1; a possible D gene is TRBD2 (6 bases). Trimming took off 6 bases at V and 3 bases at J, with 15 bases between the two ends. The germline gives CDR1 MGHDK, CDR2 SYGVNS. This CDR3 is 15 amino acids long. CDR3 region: CASSAPSSGYNEQFF. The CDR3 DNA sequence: TGTGCCAGCAGCGCCCCTAGTAGCGGCTACAATGAGCAGTTCTTC.